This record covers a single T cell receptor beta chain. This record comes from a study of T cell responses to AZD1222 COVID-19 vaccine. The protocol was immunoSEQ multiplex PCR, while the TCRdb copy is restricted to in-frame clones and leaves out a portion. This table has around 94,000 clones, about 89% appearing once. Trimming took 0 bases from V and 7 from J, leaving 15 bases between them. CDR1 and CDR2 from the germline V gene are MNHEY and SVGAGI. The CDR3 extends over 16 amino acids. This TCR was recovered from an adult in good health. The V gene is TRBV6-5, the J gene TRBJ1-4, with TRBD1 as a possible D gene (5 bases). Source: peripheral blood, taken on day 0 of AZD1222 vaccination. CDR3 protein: CASSYSVVGVGEKLFF. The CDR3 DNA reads TGTGCCAGCAGTTACTCGGTAGTAGGGGTTGGTGAAAAACTGTTTTTT.